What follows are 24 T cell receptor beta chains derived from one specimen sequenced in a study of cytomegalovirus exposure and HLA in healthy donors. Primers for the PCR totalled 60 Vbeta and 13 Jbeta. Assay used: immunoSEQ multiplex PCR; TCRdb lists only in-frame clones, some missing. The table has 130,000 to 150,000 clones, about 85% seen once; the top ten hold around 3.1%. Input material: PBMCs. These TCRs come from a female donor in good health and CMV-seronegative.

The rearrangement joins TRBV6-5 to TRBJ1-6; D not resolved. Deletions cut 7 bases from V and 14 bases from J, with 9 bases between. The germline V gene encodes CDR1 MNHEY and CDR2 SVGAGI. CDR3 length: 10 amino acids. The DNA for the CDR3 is TGTGCCAGCACCGCTGAGTCCCTCCACTTT. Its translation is CASTAESLHF.

CDR3 amino acids: CASSLTGTGGYEQFF. As DNA, the CDR3 is TGTGCCAGCAGCTTAACCGGGACAGGGGGTTATGAGCAGTTCTTC. The chain uses TRBV7-3 and TRBJ2-1; 11 bases are shared with TRBD1. Germline V lookup: CDR1 SGHTA, CDR2 FQGTGA. This CDR3 comprises 15 residues. Germline trimming cut 0 bases from V and 8 bases from J; bases unmatched to any gene: 3.

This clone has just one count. CDR3 residues: CASTPGLNTEAFF. CDR3 sequence (DNA): TGTGCCAGCACTCCAGGGCTGAACACTGAAGCTTTCTTT. The gene calls are TRBV9 and TRBJ1-1, with D possibly being TRBD1 (5 bases). Deletions cut 6 bases from V and 0 bases from J, with 9 bases between. The CDR3 sequence is 13 residues long. Germline V gene lookup returns CDR1 SGDLS and CDR2 YYNGEE. Full variable domain (outside the CDR3, taken from reference TRBV9 and TRBJ1-1): DSGVTQTPKHLITATGQRVTLRCSPRSGDLSVYWYQQSLDQGLQFLIQYYNGEERAKGNILERFSAQQFPDLHSELNLSSLELGDSALYFCASTPGLNTEAFFGQGTRLTVV.

The CDR3 sequence is CASGLPGAGAPQYF. The CDR3 DNA reads as TGTGCTAGTGGTTTGCCCGGGGCGGGGGCCCCCCAGTACTTC. J is TRBJ2-5 and V is TRBV12-5, with D perhaps matching TRBD2 (7 bases). The V end lost 2 bases, the J end lost 9 bases, and 16 bases lay between the germline ends. The germline V gene encodes CDR1 LGHNT and CDR2 FRNRAP. The CDR3 is 14 amino acids.

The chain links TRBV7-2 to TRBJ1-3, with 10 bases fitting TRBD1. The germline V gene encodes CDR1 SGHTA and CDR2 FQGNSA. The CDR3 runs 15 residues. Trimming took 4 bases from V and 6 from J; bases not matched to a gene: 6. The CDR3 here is CASSSTGGSPNTIYF. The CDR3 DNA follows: TGTGCCAGCAGCTCGACAGGGGGCTCGCCAAACACCATATATTTT.

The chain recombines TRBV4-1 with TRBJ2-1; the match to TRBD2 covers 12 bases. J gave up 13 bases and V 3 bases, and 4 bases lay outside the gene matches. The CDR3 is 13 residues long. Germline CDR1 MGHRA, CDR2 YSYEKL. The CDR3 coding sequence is TGCGCCAGCAGCCATACTAGCGGGAGGCCACAGTTCTTC. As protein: CASSHTSGRPQFF.

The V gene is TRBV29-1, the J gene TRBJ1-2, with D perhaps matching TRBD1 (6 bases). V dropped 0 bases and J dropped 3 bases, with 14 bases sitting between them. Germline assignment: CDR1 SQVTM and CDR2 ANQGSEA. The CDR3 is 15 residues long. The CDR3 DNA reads TGCAGCGTTGAAGATCCGGACAGTGCCTACTATGGCTACACCTTC. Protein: CSVEDPDSAYYGYTF.

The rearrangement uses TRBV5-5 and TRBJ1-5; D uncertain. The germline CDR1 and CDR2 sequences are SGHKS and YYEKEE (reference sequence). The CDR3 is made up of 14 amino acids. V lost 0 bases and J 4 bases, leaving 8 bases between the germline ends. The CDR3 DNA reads TGTGCCAGCAGCTTGGGGAGCCTTAATCAGCCCCAGCATTTT. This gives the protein CASSLGSLNQPQHF.

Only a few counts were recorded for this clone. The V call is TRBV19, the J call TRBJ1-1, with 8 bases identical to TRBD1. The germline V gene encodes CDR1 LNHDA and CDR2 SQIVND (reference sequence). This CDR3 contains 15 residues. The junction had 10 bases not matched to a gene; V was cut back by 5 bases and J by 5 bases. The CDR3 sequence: CASSPDRGPETEAFF. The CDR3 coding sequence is TGTGCCAGTAGTCCCGACAGGGGCCCCGAGACTGAAGCTTTCTTT.

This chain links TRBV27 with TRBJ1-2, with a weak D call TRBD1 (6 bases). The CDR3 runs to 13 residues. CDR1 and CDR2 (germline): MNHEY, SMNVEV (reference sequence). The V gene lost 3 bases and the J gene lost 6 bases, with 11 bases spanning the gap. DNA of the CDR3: TGTGCCAGCAGTTTCGGGGGGCTGGATGGCTACACCTTC. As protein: CASSFGGLDGYTF.

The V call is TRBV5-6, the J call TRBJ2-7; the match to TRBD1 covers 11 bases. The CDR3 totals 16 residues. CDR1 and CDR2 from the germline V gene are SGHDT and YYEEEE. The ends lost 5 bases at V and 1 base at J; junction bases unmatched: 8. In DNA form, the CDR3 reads TGTGCCAGCAGTACTAGGACAGGGGGCGAGTCCTACGAGCAGTACTTC. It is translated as CASSTRTGGESYEQYF.

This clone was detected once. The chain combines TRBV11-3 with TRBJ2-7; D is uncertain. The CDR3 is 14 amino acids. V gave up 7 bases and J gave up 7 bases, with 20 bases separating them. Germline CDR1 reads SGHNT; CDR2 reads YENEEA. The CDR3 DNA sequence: TGTGCCAGCATCCCTGCGGCGGAGCCAAAGGAGCAGTACTTC. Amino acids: CASIPAAEPKEQYF.

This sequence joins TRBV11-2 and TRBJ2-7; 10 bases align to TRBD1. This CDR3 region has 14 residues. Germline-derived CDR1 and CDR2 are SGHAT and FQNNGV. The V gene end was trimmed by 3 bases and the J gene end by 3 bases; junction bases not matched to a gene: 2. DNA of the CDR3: TGTGCCAGCAGCTTGACAGGGGGCCACTACGAGCAGTACTTC. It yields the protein CASSLTGGHYEQYF.

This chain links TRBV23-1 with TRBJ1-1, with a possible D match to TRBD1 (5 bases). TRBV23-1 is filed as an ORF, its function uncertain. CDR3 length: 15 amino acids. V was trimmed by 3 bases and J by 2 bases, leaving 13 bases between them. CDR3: CASSHLRGQNTEAFF. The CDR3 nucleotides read TGCGCCAGCAGTCACCTCCGAGGACAAAACACTGAAGCTTTCTTT.

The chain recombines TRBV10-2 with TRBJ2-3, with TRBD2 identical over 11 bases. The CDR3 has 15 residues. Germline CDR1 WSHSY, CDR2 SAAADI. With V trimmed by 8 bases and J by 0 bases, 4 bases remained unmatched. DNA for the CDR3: TGCGCCAGCGCACCTAGCGGGAGGAGCACAGATACGCAGTATTTT. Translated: CASAPSGRSTDTQYF.

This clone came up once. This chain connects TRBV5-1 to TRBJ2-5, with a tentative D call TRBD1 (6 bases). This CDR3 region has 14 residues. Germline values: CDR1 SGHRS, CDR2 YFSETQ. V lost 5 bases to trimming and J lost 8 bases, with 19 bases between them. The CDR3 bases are TGCGCCAGCAGACAGGGTTACGAGATTGGTACCCAGTACTTC. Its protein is CASRQGYEIGTQYF.

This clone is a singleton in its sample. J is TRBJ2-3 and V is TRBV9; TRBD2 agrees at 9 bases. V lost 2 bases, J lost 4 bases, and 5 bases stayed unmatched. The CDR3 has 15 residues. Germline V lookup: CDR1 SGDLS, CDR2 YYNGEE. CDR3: CASSVAGGRADTQYF. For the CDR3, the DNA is TGTGCCAGCAGCGTCGCGGGGGGGCGGGCAGATACGCAGTATTTT.

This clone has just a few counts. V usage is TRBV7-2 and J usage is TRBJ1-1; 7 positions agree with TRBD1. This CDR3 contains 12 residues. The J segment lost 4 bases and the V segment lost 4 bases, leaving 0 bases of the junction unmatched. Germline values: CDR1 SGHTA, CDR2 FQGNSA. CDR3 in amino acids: CASSYRGTEAFF. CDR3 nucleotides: TGTGCCAGCAGCTACAGGGGCACTGAAGCTTTCTTT.

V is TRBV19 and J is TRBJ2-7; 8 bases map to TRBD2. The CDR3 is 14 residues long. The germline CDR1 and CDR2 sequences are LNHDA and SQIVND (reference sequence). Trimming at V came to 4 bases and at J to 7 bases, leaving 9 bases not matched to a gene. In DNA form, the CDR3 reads TGTGCCAGTAGTAAACGGGAGGGGCCAGAAGAGCAGTACTTC. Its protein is CASSKREGPEEQYF.

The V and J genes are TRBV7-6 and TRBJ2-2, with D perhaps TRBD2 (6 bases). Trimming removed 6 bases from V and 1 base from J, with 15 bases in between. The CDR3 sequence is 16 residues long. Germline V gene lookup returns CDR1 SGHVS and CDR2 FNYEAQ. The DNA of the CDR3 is TGTGCCAGCAGGCCCCCCGGGACTGGGAACACCGGGGAGCTGTTTTTT. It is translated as CASRPPGTGNTGELFF.

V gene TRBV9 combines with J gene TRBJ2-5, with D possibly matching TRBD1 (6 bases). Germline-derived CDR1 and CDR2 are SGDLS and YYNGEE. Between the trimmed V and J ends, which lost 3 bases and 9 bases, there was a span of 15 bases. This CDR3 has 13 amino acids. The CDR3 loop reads CASSGTARGSQYF. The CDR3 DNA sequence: TGTGCCAGCAGCGGTACTGCTAGGGGGTCCCAGTACTTC.

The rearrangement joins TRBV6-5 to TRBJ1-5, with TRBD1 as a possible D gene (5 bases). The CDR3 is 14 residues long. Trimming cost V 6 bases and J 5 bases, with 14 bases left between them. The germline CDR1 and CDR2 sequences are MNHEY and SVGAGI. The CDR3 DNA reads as TGTGCCAGCAGCCGCGCAGGGATTGATCAGCCCCAGCATTTT. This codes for CASSRAGIDQPQHF.

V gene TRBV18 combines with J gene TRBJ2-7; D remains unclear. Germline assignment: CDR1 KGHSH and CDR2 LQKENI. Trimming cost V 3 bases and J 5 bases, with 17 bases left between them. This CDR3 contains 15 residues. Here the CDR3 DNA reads TGTGCCAGCTCACCCACAAAGAGCCTGGGCGACGAGCAGTACTTC. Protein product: CASSPTKSLGDEQYF.

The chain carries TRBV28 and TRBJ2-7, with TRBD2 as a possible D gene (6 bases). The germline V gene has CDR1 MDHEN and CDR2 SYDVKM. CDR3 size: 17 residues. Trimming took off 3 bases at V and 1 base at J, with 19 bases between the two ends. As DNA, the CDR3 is TGTGCCAGCAGTTTTTTCGGGCGGGGTAAGATATCCTACGAGCAGTACTTC. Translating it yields CASSFFGRGKISYEQYF. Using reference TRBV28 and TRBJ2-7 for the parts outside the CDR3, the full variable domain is DVKVTQSSRYLVKRTGEKVFLECVQDMDHENMFWYRQDPGLGLRLIYFSYDVKMKEKGDIPEGYSVSREKKERFSLILESASTNQTSMYLCASSFFGRGKISYEQYFGPGTRLTVT.